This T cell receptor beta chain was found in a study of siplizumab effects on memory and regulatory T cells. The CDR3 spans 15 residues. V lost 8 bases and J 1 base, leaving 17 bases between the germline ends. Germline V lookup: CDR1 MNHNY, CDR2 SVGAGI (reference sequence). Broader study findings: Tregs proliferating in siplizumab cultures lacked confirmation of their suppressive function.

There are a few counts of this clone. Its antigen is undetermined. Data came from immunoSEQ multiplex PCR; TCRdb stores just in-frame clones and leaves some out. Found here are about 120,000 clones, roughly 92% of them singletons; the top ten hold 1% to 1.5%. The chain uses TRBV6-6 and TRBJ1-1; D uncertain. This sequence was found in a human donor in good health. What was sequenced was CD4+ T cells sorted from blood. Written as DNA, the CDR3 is TGTGCCAGCCGCGCCCCGGCAGCCCAGAACACTGAAGCTTTCTTT. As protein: CASRAPAAQNTEAFF.